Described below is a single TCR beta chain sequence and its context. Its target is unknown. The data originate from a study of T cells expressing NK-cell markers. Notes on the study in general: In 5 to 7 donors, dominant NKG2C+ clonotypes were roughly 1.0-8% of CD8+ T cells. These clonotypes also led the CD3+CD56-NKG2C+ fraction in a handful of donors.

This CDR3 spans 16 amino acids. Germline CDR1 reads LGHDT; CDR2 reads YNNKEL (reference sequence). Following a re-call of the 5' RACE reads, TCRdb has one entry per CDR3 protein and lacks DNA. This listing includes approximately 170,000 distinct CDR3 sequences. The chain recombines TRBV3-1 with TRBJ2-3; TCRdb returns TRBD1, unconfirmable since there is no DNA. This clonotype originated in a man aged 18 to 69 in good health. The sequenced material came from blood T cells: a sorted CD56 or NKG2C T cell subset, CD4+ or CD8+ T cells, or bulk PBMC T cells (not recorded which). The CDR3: CASSQDLGGGKDTQYF.